These 19 T cell receptor beta chains were sequenced from one sample in a study of blood T cell repertoires in COVID-19. The assay was immunoSEQ multiplex PCR, and TCRdb's table has in-frame clones only and misses some. Of fewer than 120,000 clones in the sample, approximately 90% are singletons; the top ten hold about 3.5%. The sample consisted of peripheral blood. The source of these receptors is a woman between 45 and 60 years old with acute or convalescent COVID-19.

The V call is TRBV3-1 (or the pseudogene TRBV3-2), the J call TRBJ1-1; tentative D call: TRBD1 (6 bases). V was pared by 4 bases and J by 10 bases, with 19 bases between. This CDR3 region has 14 residues. Germline CDR1 LGHDT, CDR2 YNNKEL (reference sequence). This CDR3 is CASSPRGGGRGAFF. CDR3 in DNA: TGTGCCAGCAGCCCCCGGGGGGGCGGTCGGGGAGCTTTCTTT.

This clone appeared a single time. This rearrangement joins TRBV5-1 to TRBJ1-4; unclear D gene. The V gene's germline CDR1 is SGHRS and CDR2 YFSETQ. This CDR3 region has 17 residues. Trimming took 4 bases from V and 1 from J, leaving 17 bases between them. CDR3 bases: TGCGCCAGCAGCCCTCCTTGGGGAGGTGGAACTAATGAAAAACTGTTTTTT. Translating it yields CASSPPWGGGTNEKLFF.

The CDR3 DNA is TGTGCCACAGAAGACAGGGAGGACACAGATACGCAGTATTTT. Its translation: CATEDREDTDTQYF. The chain uses TRBV10-3 and TRBJ2-3; weak D call: TRBD1 (7 bases). In germline, CDR1 is ENHRY, CDR2 SYGVKD. The CDR3 length is 14 residues. Deletions cut 10 bases from V and 2 bases from J, with 16 bases between.

This clone was recorded only once. The chain has TRBV2 and TRBJ1-5; D gene unclear. The CDR3 runs to 14 residues. V lost 4 bases to trimming and J lost 7 bases, with 14 bases between them. CDR1 is SNHLY, CDR2 FYNNEI, per germline. CDR3 DNA: TGTGCCAGCAGTGGGGGATCGGGGTTACAGCCCCAGCATTTT. Translated: CASSGGSGLQPQHF.

The chain uses TRBV18 and TRBJ2-1, with D maybe TRBD2 (5 bases). The V gene lost 6 bases and the J gene lost 8 bases, with 14 bases spanning the gap. The CDR3 has 13 amino acids. Germline values: CDR1 KGHSH, CDR2 LQKENI. CDR3 DNA sequence: TGTGCCAGCTCCCCCACCATAGCGTATGAGCAGTTCTTC. Translated, it gives CASSPTIAYEQFF.

The V and J genes are TRBV19 and TRBJ2-7; maybe TRBD2 (6 bases). The germline CDR1 and CDR2 sequences are LNHDA and SQIVND (reference sequence). Trimming took 1 base from V and 5 from J, leaving 15 bases between them. The CDR3 is 15 amino acids. The CDR3 bases are TGTGCCAGTAGTATAGCGGGAGCTCCCGTCCACGAGCAGTACTTC. Translation gives CASSIAGAPVHEQYF.

The V call is TRBV30, the J call TRBJ2-7; tentatively, D is TRBD1 (5 bases). Germline loops: CDR1 GTSNPN, CDR2 SVGIG (reference sequence). This CDR3 contains 14 residues. V was clipped by 5 bases and J by 4 bases, with 18 bases between them. The CDR3: CAWASRSGAYEQYF. The CDR3 DNA reads as TGTGCCTGGGCTAGTAGGTCTGGGGCGTACGAGCAGTACTTC.

V usage is TRBV4-2 and J usage is TRBJ2-3, with 9 bases lining up with TRBD2. In germline, CDR1 is LGHNA, CDR2 YNFKEQ. Trimming at V came to 4 bases and at J to 4 bases, leaving 12 bases not matched to a gene. This CDR3 region has 17 residues. The CDR3 loop is CASSRSSGREGPDTQYF. DNA for the CDR3: TGTGCCAGCAGCCGGAGTAGCGGGAGAGAAGGGCCAGATACGCAGTATTTT.

This chain joins TRBV7-9 and TRBJ2-5, with TRBD1 identical over 9 bases. J lost 3 bases, V lost 1 base, and 3 bases had no gene match. CDR1 is SEHNR, CDR2 FQNEAQ, per germline (reference sequence). The CDR3 is 15 residues long. The CDR3 DNA is TGTGCCAGCAGCTTAGATGGGACAGGGAAAGAGACCCAGTACTTC. It specifies CASSLDGTGKETQYF. Full variable domain (remainder filled in from reference TRBV7-9 and TRBJ2-5): DTGVSQNPRHKITKRGQNVTFRCDPISEHNRLYWYRQTLGQGPEFLTYFQNEAQLEKSRLLSDRFSAERPKGSFSTLEIQRTEQGDSAMYLCASSLDGTGKETQYFGPGTRLLVL.

The gene calls are TRBV7-6 and TRBJ1-1; TRBD1 agrees at 8 bases. Trimming took 5 bases from V and 1 from J; bases not matched to a gene: 6. Germline V gene sequence: CDR1 SGHVS, CDR2 FNYEAQ. CDR3 length: 15 amino acids. CDR3 amino acids: CASSIRTGSNTEAFF. The CDR3, as DNA: TGTGCCAGCAGCATACGGACAGGGTCGAACACTGAAGCTTTCTTT.

The rearrangement joins TRBV2 to TRBJ2-3, with 9 bases matching TRBD1. From germline, CDR1 is SNHLY and CDR2 FYNNEI. The CDR3 runs 14 residues. V lost 11 bases to trimming and J lost 3 bases; unmatched junction nucleotides: 9. CDR3 coding DNA: TGTGCCGGGTCTTTCGACAGGGGGACAGATACGCAGTATTTT. It specifies CAGSFDRGTDTQYF.

This clone has only one observation. Here the CDR3 reads CASSLGSGGTDTQYF. CDR3 DNA: TGTGCCAGCAGCTTAGGTAGCGGGGGCACAGATACGCAGTATTTT. The chain combines TRBV7-2 with TRBJ2-3; 8 bases agree with TRBD2. V dropped 1 base and J dropped 1; count of bases not matched to a gene: 1. Germline loops: CDR1 SGHTA, CDR2 FQGNSA. There are 15 residues in the CDR3. Variable domain in full (rest from reference TRBV7-2 and TRBJ2-3): GAGVSQSPSNKVTEKGKDVELRCDPISGHTALYWYRQSLGQGLEFLIYFQGNSAPDKSGLPSDRFSAERTGGSVSTLTIQRTQQEDSAVYLCASSLGSGGTDTQYFGPGTRLTVL.

The V call is TRBV5-1, the J call TRBJ1-3; 10 bases fit TRBD1. The CDR3 runs 16 residues. J gave up 2 bases and V 4 bases, and 6 bases lay outside the gene matches. Looked up from germline, CDR1 is SGHRS and CDR2 is YFSETQ. CDR3 in DNA: TGCGCCAGCAGCGCCGGGACAGGGGCACCTGGAAACACCATATATTTT. Translation gives CASSAGTGAPGNTIYF.

The chain joins TRBV14 to TRBJ2-3; D gene unclear. CDR3 length equals 12 residues. Germline-derived CDR1 and CDR2 are SGHDN and FVKESK. Trimming cost V 3 bases and J 7 bases, with 8 bases left between them. CDR3 DNA: TGTGCCAGCAGCCAGCGTCTCAATACGCAGTATTTT. Translated: CASSQRLNTQYF.

J is TRBJ1-3 and V is TRBV19, with 7 bases aligning to TRBD1. This CDR3 spans 16 amino acids. J was trimmed by 2 bases and V by 3 bases; bases with no gene match: 7. Germline CDR1 LNHDA, CDR2 SQIVND (reference sequence). CDR3 DNA: TGTGCCAGTAGTATTTTTGCGAGGGGGCCTGGAAACACCATATATTTT. This codes for CASSIFARGPGNTIYF.

A few counts support this clone. The V call is TRBV11-1, the J call TRBJ1-2, with 9 bases fitting TRBD1. Unmatched junction bases numbered 4, after V lost 5 bases and J lost 6 bases. Per germline, CDR1 SGHAT and CDR2 FQDESV (reference sequence). This CDR3 has 13 amino acids. The CDR3 bases are TGTGCCAGCAGCCAACAGGGGGCGGATGGCTACACCTTC. Encoded protein: CASSQQGADGYTF.

The sample holds a few counts of this clone. J is TRBJ2-2 and V is TRBV12-3 or TRBV12-4; 8 bases are shared with TRBD2. The ends lost 10 bases at V and 4 bases at J; junction bases unmatched: 5. The CDR3 totals 13 residues. The CDR3 sequence is CATTSASTGELFF. The CDR3 region has the DNA TGTGCCACGACTAGCGCGAGCACCGGGGAGCTGTTTTTT.

The chain has TRBV7-2 and TRBJ2-3; maybe TRBD2 (5 bases). Germline V CDR1 and CDR2: SGHTA, FQGNSA. V lost 7 bases to trimming and J lost 0 bases, with 17 bases between them. The CDR3 has 16 residues. CDR3 sequence reads: CASTLAWGVSTDTQYF. The CDR3 bases are TGTGCCAGCACCTTGGCCTGGGGAGTTAGCACAGATACGCAGTATTTT.

This chain uses TRBV5-1 with TRBJ2-1; maybe TRBD2 (6 bases). V gave up 3 bases and J gave up 6 bases, with 10 bases separating them. The germline V gene encodes CDR1 SGHRS and CDR2 YFSETQ. The CDR3 loop spans 13 amino acids. The CDR3 loop is CASSSGLLNEQFF. The CDR3 DNA reads as TGCGCCAGCAGCTCGGGACTCCTCAATGAGCAGTTCTTC. The full variable domain, its missing parts supplied by reference TRBV5-1 and TRBJ2-1, is KAGVTQTPRYLIKTRGQQVTLSCSPISGHRSVSWYQQTPGQGLQFLFEYFSETQRNKGNFPGRFSGRQFSNSRSEMNVSTLELGDSALYLCASSSGLLNEQFFGPGTRLTVL.